This entry is about one T cell receptor (beta chain). Its target is not known. The assay was immunoSEQ multiplex PCR, and TCRdb's table has in-frame clones only and misses some. Altogether roughly 110,000 clones are present, 80% to 95% being singletons, with the ten largest covering roughly 6.2%. The data originate from a study of T cell responses to AZD1222 COVID-19 vaccine. The CDR3 totals 13 residues. V shed 4 bases and J shed 8 bases, with 14 bases lying between them. Germline CDR1 reads MNHEY; CDR2 reads SVGAGI. Study-level findings and limits: All repertoire sampling was performed exclusively after the peak T cell response. AZD1222 recipients seropositive at baseline numbered only six or seven. It should be noted that donors were predominantly white British and more often female, and clonal diversity was possibly underestimated.

The clonotype was recovered from an adult who received the AZD1222 COVID-19 vaccine. Material: peripheral blood, obtained 28 days after the second AZD1222 dose. This chain joins TRBV6-5 and TRBJ1-2, with D maybe TRBD1 (6 bases). CDR3 loop: CASSLIQGQGYTF. The CDR3, as DNA: TGTGCCAGCAGTTTGATCCAGGGGCAAGGCTACACCTTC.